This record concerns one TCR beta chain sequence. Antigen: not known. CDR3 length equals 12 residues. CDR1 is SGHDT, CDR2 YYEEEE, per germline. The junction had 4 bases not matched to a gene; V was cut back by 4 bases and J by 6 bases. With 60 Vbeta and 13 Jbeta primers, the PCR was carried out. The table came from immunoSEQ multiplex PCR; TCRdb's copy has only in-frame clones and leaves some out. The sample records 150,000 to 200,000 clones, about four fifths being singletons. These data originate in a study of cytomegalovirus exposure and HLA in healthy donors. Study conclusions and caveats: There were some public TCRs occurring in many donors, but most TCR sequences were rare.

This TCR came from a male donor in good health and CMV-seronegative. The chain employs TRBV5-6 and TRBJ2-7; 7 bases agree with TRBD1. The sample consisted of PBMCs. The CDR3 loop reads CASSVTGLEQYF. CDR3 DNA sequence: TGTGCCAGCAGCGTGACAGGGCTCGAGCAGTACTTC.